The clone carrying this TCR beta chain came up once. The length of the CDR3 is 15 residues. Germline lookup yields CDR1 SGHRS and CDR2 YFSETQ. Trimming pared 4 bases from V and 1 base from J, leaving 14 bases between. The entry originates in a study of technical replicates of blood from several donors. TCRdb's copy holds only in-frame clones and misses some; the assay was immunoSEQ multiplex PCR. The top ten clones hold more than 5% of a sample with under 85,000 clones, around 85% of them seen once. The chain links TRBV5-1 to TRBJ1-1, with D perhaps matching TRBD1 (5 bases). The material sequenced was PBMCs. This sequence originates from a human donor in good health. Some clones in this sample may be carry-over from other donors' samples. The CDR3 region has the DNA TGCGCCAGCAGCAGCGGGGGACCGACGAACACTGAAGCTTTCTTT. It is translated as CASSSGGPTNTEAFF.